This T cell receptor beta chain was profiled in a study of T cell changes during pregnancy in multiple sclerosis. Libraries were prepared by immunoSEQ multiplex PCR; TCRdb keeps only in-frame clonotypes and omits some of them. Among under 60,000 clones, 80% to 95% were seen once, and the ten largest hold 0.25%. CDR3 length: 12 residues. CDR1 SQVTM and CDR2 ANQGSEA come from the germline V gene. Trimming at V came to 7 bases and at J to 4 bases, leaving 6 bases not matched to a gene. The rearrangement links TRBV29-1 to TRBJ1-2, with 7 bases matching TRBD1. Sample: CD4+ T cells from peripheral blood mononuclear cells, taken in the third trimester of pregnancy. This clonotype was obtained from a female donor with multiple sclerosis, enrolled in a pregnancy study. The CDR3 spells CSALGDSYGYTF. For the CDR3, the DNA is TGCAGCGCCCTGGGGGACAGCTATGGCTACACCTTC.